These 2 T cell receptor beta chains originate from one sample sequenced in a study of CD8 T cells in Susac syndrome. Reverse transcription of 0.5 to 1 ug RNA was performed with random hexamers. TCRdb re-analysed the immunoSEQ multiplex PCR reads in MiXCR, keeping a single row per CDR3 protein. The table lists 100,000 to 150,000 distinct CDR3 sequences, 90% to 95% of them singletons, with over 0.1% in the top ten. The specimen sequenced was CD4+ T cells from PBMCs. These receptors all stem from a human donor in good health.

The table lists this clonotype with a count of one. CDR3 sequence reads: CASSPQEAASKTQYF. Written as DNA, the CDR3 is TGTGCCAGCTCACCACAGGAAGCAGCGTCAAAGACCCAGTACTTC. The rearrangement links TRBV18 to TRBJ2-5; D is uncertain. Germline V gives CDR1 KGHSH, CDR2 LQKENI. The V end was cut by 1 base, the J end by 6 bases, with 15 bases between. CDR3 length: 15 residues. Full variable domain (missing parts from reference TRBV18 and TRBJ2-5): NAGVMQNPRHLVRRRGQEARLRCSPMKGHSHVYWYRQLPEEGLKFMVYLQKENIIDESGMPKERFSAEFPKEGPSILRIQQVVRGDSAAYFCASSPQEAASKTQYFGPGTRLLVL.

V and J are TRBV29-1 and TRBJ2-1, with TRBD1 matching over 7 bases. The CDR3 is 12 residues long. CDR1 is SQVTM and CDR2 is ANQGSEA in the germline V gene. J was trimmed by 4 bases and V by 7 bases; bases with no gene match: 4. The CDR3 is CSGLQGYNEQFF. The CDR3 coding sequence is TGCAGCGGACTACAGGGGTACAATGAGCAGTTCTTC.